Listed below are T cell receptor beta chains from one sample, sequenced in a study of T cell responses to AZD1222 COVID-19 vaccine. The table came from immunoSEQ multiplex PCR; TCRdb's copy has only in-frame clones and leaves some out. Here the sample spans about 140,000 clones, less than 95% being singletons. The sample consisted of peripheral blood, taken 28 days after the second AZD1222 dose. The receptor source for this set is an adult who received the AZD1222 COVID-19 vaccine. Both conserved end residues are part of each CDR3. D genes are given only for firm matches. Some rows mark clone size as missing; the rest say once, few, many or name a class of expanded clone.

V: TRBV18
D: TRBD2
J: TRBJ2-3
size: NA
DNA: TGTGCCAGCTCACCACTTGCGGGAGGGACAGATACGCAGTATTTT
CDR3: CASSPLAGGTDTQYF

V: TRBV9
D: NA
J: TRBJ1-2
size: few
DNA: TGTGCCAGCAGCGTAGATCCCGACCCTAACTATGGCTACACCTTC
CDR3: CASSVDPDPNYGYTF

V: TRBV10-3
D: NA
J: TRBJ2-7
size: NA
DNA: TGTGCCATCGCTCGACAGGGGCGGGGGTACGAGCAGTACTTC
CDR3: CAIARQGRGYEQYF

V: TRBV19
D: NA
J: TRBJ1-2
size: NA
DNA: TGTGCCAGTAGTATGGGGAGTAACTATGGCTACACCTTC
CDR3: CASSMGSNYGYTF

V: TRBV30
D: NA
J: TRBJ1-2
size: NA
DNA: TGTGCCTGGAGTCAGGGAGGGCGGAGCTATGGCTACACCTTC
CDR3: CAWSQGGRSYGYTF

V: TRBV5-1
D: NA
J: TRBJ2-7
size: NA
DNA: TGCGCCAGCAGCTTGGAGGGTTCCTCCTACGAGCAGTACTTC
CDR3: CASSLEGSSYEQYF

V: TRBV6-6
D: NA
J: TRBJ2-7
size: once
DNA: TGTGCCAGCAGTTACTCCCGAAGGAGCTCCTACGAGCAGTACTTC
CDR3: CASSYSRRSSYEQYF

V: TRBV19
D: NA
J: TRBJ1-5
size: few
DNA: TGTGCCAGTAGTATAGATAGGACTTATAGCAATCAGCCCCAGCATTTT
CDR3: CASSIDRTYSNQPQHF

V: TRBV2
D: NA
J: TRBJ2-1
size: NA
DNA: TGTGCCAGCAGTGCCCAGGGGGGGGATCTCGATGAGCAGTTCTTC
CDR3: CASSAQGGDLDEQFF

V: TRBV6-5
D: NA
J: TRBJ1-1
size: few
DNA: TGTGCCAGCAGCGCCGGGACGGTGAACACTGAAGCTTTCTTT
CDR3: CASSAGTVNTEAFF

V: TRBV28
D: TRBD1
J: TRBJ1-2
size: NA
DNA: TGTGCCAGCAGTTTATCCTCTAGGACAGGGTACGGAGGCTACACCTTC
CDR3: CASSLSSRTGYGGYTF

V: TRBV7-2
D: TRBD1
J: TRBJ1-1
size: NA
DNA: TGTGCCAGCAGCTTACGACAGGGGGGGAACACTGAAGCTTTCTTT
CDR3: CASSLRQGGNTEAFF

V: TRBV19
D: TRBD1
J: TRBJ2-1
size: NA
DNA: TGTGCCAGTAGTATCCGGTCGCAGGGGGCTTACTACAATGAGCAGTTCTTC
CDR3: CASSIRSQGAYYNEQFF

V: TRBV6-2/TRBV6-3
D: NA
J: TRBJ1-1
size: NA
DNA: TGTGCCAGCAGTCTCCTCGACCTCACTGAAGCTTTCTTT
CDR3: CASSLLDLTEAFF

V: TRBV19
D: NA
J: TRBJ2-7
size: NA
DNA: TGTGCCAGTAGTATGGACAGTATTTCGTCCTACGAGCAGTACTTC
CDR3: CASSMDSISSYEQYF

V: TRBV29-1
D: NA
J: TRBJ2-7
size: NA
DNA: TGCAGCGTTGAGTCCGGACAAGCCTACGAGCAGTACTTC
CDR3: CSVESGQAYEQYF

V: TRBV9
D: NA
J: TRBJ2-1
size: NA
DNA: TGTGCCAGCAGCGTGGGCCGGCTGGGGTTCTTC
CDR3: CASSVGRLGFF

V: TRBV11-2
D: NA
J: TRBJ1-5
size: NA
DNA: TGTGCCAGCAGCCCGGTCGGCGGGAGGAACAATCAGCCCCAGCATTTT
CDR3: CASSPVGGRNNQPQHF

V: TRBV28
D: NA
J: TRBJ1-3
size: NA
DNA: TGTGCCAGCAGTTCATGGCAGGGGAGAGATGGGAACACCATATATTTT
CDR3: CASSSWQGRDGNTIYF

V: TRBV19
D: TRBD2
J: TRBJ2-7
size: NA
DNA: TGTGCCAGTAGGCGACTAGCGGGGGACTACGAGCAGTACTTC
CDR3: CASRRLAGDYEQYF

V: TRBV7-9
D: TRBD1
J: TRBJ2-2
size: NA
DNA: TGTGCCAGCAGCCCCCCAGGGGGGAACACCGGGGAGCTGTTTTTT
CDR3: CASSPPGGNTGELFF

V: TRBV19
D: TRBD1
J: TRBJ2-2
size: NA
DNA: TGTGCCACGGGACAGGGGAACACCGGGGAGCTGTTTTTT
CDR3: CATGQGNTGELFF

V: TRBV5-4
D: NA
J: TRBJ2-1
size: NA
DNA: TGTGCCAGCAGCTTTGGAAGCCGCAGGGGATACAATGAGCAGTTCTTC
CDR3: CASSFGSRRGYNEQFF

V: TRBV10-3
D: TRBD1
J: TRBJ1-4
size: once
DNA: TGTGCCATCAGTGCAGACAGGGTGGGGGAAAAACTGTTTTTT
CDR3: CAISADRVGEKLFF

V: TRBV6-5
D: NA
J: TRBJ2-3
size: NA
DNA: TGTGCCAGCAGTTATGTGGGAGATACGCAGTATTTT
CDR3: CASSYVGDTQYF

V: TRBV7-9
D: TRBD2
J: TRBJ2-5
size: NA
DNA: TGTGCCAGCAGCTTTGGTAGCGGGGGGGAAGAGACCCAGTACTTC
CDR3: CASSFGSGGEETQYF

V: TRBV18
D: NA
J: TRBJ2-5
size: NA
DNA: TGTGCCAGCTCCGAAGATAGGGTCCGAGAGACCCAGTACTTC
CDR3: CASSEDRVRETQYF

V: TRBV28
D: TRBD1
J: TRBJ1-2
size: once
DNA: TGTGCCAGCTCGGGACAGCTCTATGGCTACACCTTC
CDR3: CASSGQLYGYTF

V: TRBV6-2/TRBV6-3
D: TRBD2
J: TRBJ2-1
size: NA
DNA: TGTGCCAGCAGCCAGGGGTCTAGCGGGGCTTACAATGAGCAGTTCTTC
CDR3: CASSQGSSGAYNEQFF

V: TRBV28
D: NA
J: TRBJ1-4
size: NA
DNA: TGTGCCAGCAGTTCACCCCAAGCAGGCCAAGAAAAACTGTTTTTT
CDR3: CASSSPQAGQEKLFF

V: TRBV6-5
D: NA
J: TRBJ1-6
size: NA
DNA: TGTGCCAGCATCCCCCCGGGTCCGGATAATTCACCCCTCCACTTT
CDR3: CASIPPGPDNSPLHF

V: TRBV27
D: NA
J: TRBJ1-3
size: once
DNA: TGTGCCAGCAGTTTAAAGCCCGCTGGGCGCCGCTTCTCTGGAAACACCATATATTTT
CDR3: CASSLKPAGRRFSGNTIYF

V: TRBV24-1
D: TRBD2
J: TRBJ2-1
size: NA
DNA: TGTGCCACCAGGCCTAGCGGGACCGACAATGAGCAGTTCTTC
CDR3: CATRPSGTDNEQFF

V: TRBV7-2
D: NA
J: TRBJ1-2
size: NA
DNA: TGTGCCAGCAGCCCTCAACAGTTGGGGGCGGGTGGCTACACCTTC
CDR3: CASSPQQLGAGGYTF

V: TRBV5-6
D: NA
J: TRBJ1-2
size: NA
DNA: TGTGCCAGCAGCTTGGCCATAACCGCGGGGGGGCTTTTTGGCTACACCTTC
CDR3: CASSLAITAGGLFGYTF

V: TRBV6-5
D: NA
J: TRBJ2-7
size: few
DNA: TGTGCCAGCAGTTACGGGGCGGGCTTCTCCTACGAGCAGTACTTC
CDR3: CASSYGAGFSYEQYF

V: TRBV2
D: TRBD1
J: TRBJ1-2
size: NA
DNA: TGTGCCAGCAGTGTAGGGGACAGGGCTAACTATGGCTACACCTTC
CDR3: CASSVGDRANYGYTF

V: TRBV7-2
D: TRBD2
J: TRBJ2-1
size: NA
DNA: TGTGCCAGCAGCTTTGGGACTAGCGGGGGGGGAGCATCGGAGCAGTTCTTC
CDR3: CASSFGTSGGGASEQFF

V: TRBV30
D: NA
J: TRBJ1-5
size: NA
DNA: TGTGCCTGGAGGGAGACCAGGGCCTATAGCAATCAGCCCCAGCATTTT
CDR3: CAWRETRAYSNQPQHF

V: TRBV7-9
D: NA
J: TRBJ2-2
size: NA
DNA: TGTGCCAGCAGCTTGCTTCATTTGGGTCTGAACACCGGGGAGCTGTTTTTT
CDR3: CASSLLHLGLNTGELFF

V: TRBV7-2
D: TRBD1
J: TRBJ1-4
size: NA
DNA: TGTGCCAGCAGCCTCCGACAGGGGGGAGCAACTAATGAAAAACTGTTTTTT
CDR3: CASSLRQGGATNEKLFF

V: TRBV20-1
D: NA
J: TRBJ2-7
size: few
DNA: TGCAGCTTGCAAATGGGCTACGAGCAGTACTTC
CDR3: CSLQMGYEQYF

V: TRBV27
D: NA
J: TRBJ1-1
size: NA
DNA: TGTGCCAGTTGGGGTAGGGCTGAAGCTTTCTTT
CDR3: CASWGRAEAFF

V: TRBV6-5
D: NA
J: TRBJ1-2
size: NA
DNA: TGTGCCGCTGCGGAAGGACAGAGGACTTATGGCTACACCTTC
CDR3: CAAAEGQRTYGYTF

V: TRBV28
D: NA
J: TRBJ1-2
size: NA
DNA: TGTGCCAGCAGTTTAACAGAATCTCGCTACACCTTC
CDR3: CASSLTESRYTF

V: TRBV19
D: TRBD1
J: TRBJ1-1
size: NA
DNA: TGTGCCAGTAGTAACAGGGGGGAGAGGGCTGAAGCTTTCTTT
CDR3: CASSNRGERAEAFF

V: TRBV30
D: TRBD1
J: TRBJ2-7
size: NA
DNA: TGTGCCTGGAGCCCCGGGACAGGTACCTACGAGCAGTACTTC
CDR3: CAWSPGTGTYEQYF

V: TRBV6-5
D: NA
J: TRBJ1-3
size: once
DNA: TGTGCCAGCACCCCTTCCAGGCGAAACACCATATATTTT
CDR3: CASTPSRRNTIYF

V: TRBV5-8
D: TRBD1
J: TRBJ1-5
size: NA
DNA: TGTGCCAGCAGCTTAGGGGGGCAGGGGCCGGGACAGCACCCCCAGCCCCAGCATTTT
CDR3: CASSLGGQGPGQHPQPQHF

V: TRBV5-1
D: NA
J: TRBJ1-1
size: few
DNA: TGCGCCAGCAGCACCCCGGGGAACACTGAAGCTTTCTTT
CDR3: CASSTPGNTEAFF

V: TRBV6-1
D: NA
J: TRBJ1-6
size: NA
DNA: TGTGCCAGCAGTGTCTCGAGACTAGATAGCTCCTATAATTCACCCCTCCACTTT
CDR3: CASSVSRLDSSYNSPLHF

V: TRBV6-2/TRBV6-3
D: TRBD2
J: TRBJ2-1
size: NA
DNA: TGTGCCAGCAGTTACAGCGGGAGAGGCCACAATGAGCAGTTCTTC
CDR3: CASSYSGRGHNEQFF